Below, 8 T cell receptor beta chains from the same sample are listed, as sequenced in a study of T-cell memory formation after mild COVID-19. MiXCR, applied by TCRdb to the 5' RACE reads, yields one record per CDR3 protein. The table shows around 180,000 distinct CDR3 sequences, with roughly 17% occurring only once. Source material: PBMCs or a T cell subset sorted from them (not recorded which). These receptors were obtained from an adult woman who had mild COVID-19 (a few samples of this study predate the infection). Cell type and time point are not known.

The chain has TRBV20-1 and TRBJ1-2; D possibly corresponds to TRBD1 (5 bases). Germline CDR1 reads DFQATT; CDR2 reads SNEGSKA (reference sequence). Trimming shortened V by 4 bases and J by 4 bases, and 10 bases separated the two germline ends. The CDR3 covers 12 residues. Here the CDR3 reads CSATGTIYGYTF. CDR3 DNA sequence: TGCAGTGCTACGGGGACCATCTATGGCTACACCTTC.

This sequence joins TRBV3-1 and TRBJ2-7; 9 bases are shared with TRBD2. The germline CDR1 and CDR2 sequences are LGHDT and YNNKEL (reference sequence). Trimming removed 4 bases from V and 0 bases from J; junction bases left unmatched: 4. The CDR3 covers 15 residues. CDR3 in DNA: TGTGCCAGCAGCCCGTCTAGCGGGGTCTCCTACGAGCAGTACTTC. It codes for CASSPSSGVSYEQYF.

The chain joins TRBV6-6 to TRBJ2-5; 8 bases line up with TRBD1. CDR1 is MNHNY and CDR2 is SVGAGI in the germline V gene (reference sequence). The CDR3 extends over 15 amino acids. Trimming removed 5 bases from V and 5 bases from J; junction bases left unmatched: 10. In DNA, the CDR3 is TGTGCCAGCAGTCCGCAGGGGGCGGGTAAGGAGACCCAGTACTTC. It encodes CASSPQGAGKETQYF.

This clonotype showed up just once. The chain recombines TRBV6-5 with TRBJ1-5; the D is unclear. Per germline, CDR1 MNHEY and CDR2 SVGAGI. The CDR3 runs 15 residues. The V end lost 8 bases, the J end lost 4 bases, and 18 bases lay between the germline ends. CDR3 sequence: CASRTGGAGNQPQHF. The CDR3 DNA sequence: TGTGCCAGCCGGACGGGAGGAGCGGGAAATCAGCCCCAGCATTTT.

DNA of the CDR3: TGTGCCAGCAGACCCTCCCCCTGGACAGGGCTGAACACTGAAGCTTTCTTT. It yields the protein CASRPSPWTGLNTEAFF. V gene TRBV12-3 or TRBV12-4 combines with J gene TRBJ1-1, with TRBD1 matching 8 bases. V was clipped by 6 bases and J by 0 bases; unmatched bases: 12. The CDR3 runs to 17 residues.

V usage is TRBV12-3 or TRBV12-4 and J usage is TRBJ2-3; unclear D gene. The CDR3 contains 14 residues. With 3 bases removed from V and 3 bases from J, the gap between germline ends came to 10 bases. CDR3 region: CASSLSAGTDTQYF. The DNA of the CDR3 is TGTGCCAGCAGTTTGAGCGCCGGGACAGATACGCAGTATTTT.

The rearrangement uses TRBV6-5 and TRBJ2-7; 9 positions match TRBD2. V dropped 2 bases and J dropped 1; count of bases not matched to a gene: 6. This CDR3 is 16 amino acids long. The V gene's germline CDR1 is MNHEY and CDR2 SVGAGI. As DNA, the CDR3 is TGTGCCAGCAGTTACGGTGGAGCGGGGGGTTCCTACGAGCAGTACTTC. Translation gives CASSYGGAGGSYEQYF.

This clonotype was observed a few times. This chain connects TRBV2 to TRBJ2-7; 8 nucleotides match TRBD2. V dropped 5 bases and J dropped 5; count of bases not matched to a gene: 11. Germline lookup yields CDR1 SNHLY and CDR2 FYNNEI. The CDR3 is 15 amino acids. CDR3 in amino acids: CASSTPAGVVHEQYF. CDR3 nucleotide sequence: TGTGCCAGCAGTACTCCAGCGGGAGTAGTCCACGAGCAGTACTTC.